This TCR beta chain stems from a study of cytomegalovirus exposure and HLA in healthy donors. Study in general: Earlier findings included about 120 million unique TCR beta sequences obtained from 170 million or so T cells.

Each donor's status was that of a healthy bone marrow donor. In the case of this clone: Its antigen remains unknown.

Findings of the study overall: Later analysis associated a missense DCLRE1C variant with TCR beta V- and J-gene trimming. The only immune exposure information that was available was CMV serostatus.

The PCR made use of 60 Vbeta and 13 Jbeta primers. Generated by immunoSEQ multiplex PCR, the TCRdb table keeps only in-frame clones and is missing some. The sample includes 55,000 to 80,000 clones, about 72% of them seen just once. Germline CDR1 SQVTM, CDR2 ANQGSEA. V lost 7 bases to trimming and J lost 4 bases; unmatched junction nucleotides: 3. This CDR3 is 13 amino acids long. The V call is TRBV29-1, the J call TRBJ2-2; 10 nucleotides line up with TRBD2. This TCR came from a man aged 50 to 60 in good health and CMV-seropositive. Sequencing was carried out using PBMCs. The CDR3 DNA reads TGCAGCGCCCGGACTAGCGGCACCGGGGAGCTGTTTTTT. Residues: CSARTSGTGELFF.